Presented here are 6 T cell receptor beta chains from one specimen sequenced in a study of blood T cell repertoires in COVID-19. Assay used: immunoSEQ multiplex PCR; TCRdb lists only in-frame clones, some missing. The sample holds about 670,000 clones, just under 90% seen once. What was sequenced was peripheral blood. All receptors come from a woman aged 18-29 years with acute or convalescent COVID-19.

This clone appeared once. The chain recombines TRBV6-5 with TRBJ2-1, with TRBD2 matching 9 bases. Looked up from germline, CDR1 is MNHEY and CDR2 is SVGAGI. The CDR3 has 15 residues. The J segment lost 3 bases and the V segment lost 8 bases, leaving 8 bases of the junction unmatched. CDR3 protein: CASGQSSGDYNEQFF. CDR3 sequence (DNA): TGTGCCAGCGGACAATCTAGCGGGGACTACAATGAGCAGTTCTTC.

The chain combines TRBV12-5 with TRBJ2-1; no clear D gene. The CDR3 runs 13 residues. The germline V gene has CDR1 LGHNT and CDR2 FRNRAP. V dropped 4 bases and J dropped 4 bases, with 8 bases sitting between them. CDR3 in DNA: TGTGCTAGTGGTTCTAACCCTTACAATGAGCAGTTCTTC. It translates to CASGSNPYNEQFF.

The chain joins TRBV3-1 (or the pseudogene TRBV3-2) to TRBJ2-5; 12 bases are shared with TRBD2. From germline, CDR1 is LGHDT and CDR2 YNNKEL (reference sequence). The CDR3 is made up of 16 amino acids. V trimming: 4 bases; J trimming: 4 bases; junction bases outside the gene matches: 7. The CDR3 DNA sequence: TGTGCCAGCAGCCCAGCCCTAGCGGGGGGGCGAGAGACCCAGTACTTC. It encodes CASSPALAGGRETQYF.

CDR3 amino acids: CASSTTSRTGELFF. The CDR3, as DNA: TGTGCCAGCAGCACCACGTCCAGGACCGGGGAGCTGTTTTTT. V and J are TRBV2 and TRBJ2-2; D is unresolved. This CDR3 is 14 amino acids long. Germline V gene lookup returns CDR1 SNHLY and CDR2 FYNNEI. Trimming pared 6 bases from V and 5 bases from J, leaving 13 bases between. Full variable domain (outside the CDR3, taken from reference TRBV2 and TRBJ2-2): EPEVTQTPSHQVTQMGQEVILRCVPISNHLYFYWYRQILGQKVEFLVSFYNNEISEKSEIFDDQFSVERPDGSNFTLKIRSTKLEDSAMYFCASSTTSRTGELFFGEGSRLTVL.

The CDR3 sequence: CASSRDRGSPLHF. The DNA of the CDR3 is TGCGCCAGCAGCCGAGACAGGGGCTCACCCCTCCACTTT. The rearrangement joins TRBV5-1 to TRBJ1-6; 8 positions match TRBD1. Germline V gene sequence: CDR1 SGHRS, CDR2 YFSETQ. Trimming took 4 bases from V and 10 from J; bases not matched to a gene: 4. The CDR3 loop spans 13 amino acids. Supplemented by reference TRBV5-1 and TRBJ1-6, the full variable domain reads KAGVTQTPRYLIKTRGQQVTLSCSPISGHRSVSWYQQTPGQGLQFLFEYFSETQRNKGNFPGRFSGRQFSNSRSEMNVSTLELGDSALYLCASSRDRGSPLHFGNGTRLTVT.

The CDR3 is CASSLWSFGSSYEQYF. The CDR3 region has the DNA TGCGCCAGCAGCTTGTGGTCCTTTGGGAGCTCCTACGAGCAGTACTTC. The V and J genes are TRBV5-1 and TRBJ2-7; TRBD2 might be the D (5 bases). The germline V and J ends were trimmed by 1 base and 0 bases, with 14 bases remaining between them. Germline lookup yields CDR1 SGHRS and CDR2 YFSETQ. The CDR3 runs 16 residues. Variable domain in full (rest from reference TRBV5-1 and TRBJ2-7): KAGVTQTPRYLIKTRGQQVTLSCSPISGHRSVSWYQQTPGQGLQFLFEYFSETQRNKGNFPGRFSGRQFSNSRSEMNVSTLELGDSALYLCASSLWSFGSSYEQYFGPGTRLTVT.